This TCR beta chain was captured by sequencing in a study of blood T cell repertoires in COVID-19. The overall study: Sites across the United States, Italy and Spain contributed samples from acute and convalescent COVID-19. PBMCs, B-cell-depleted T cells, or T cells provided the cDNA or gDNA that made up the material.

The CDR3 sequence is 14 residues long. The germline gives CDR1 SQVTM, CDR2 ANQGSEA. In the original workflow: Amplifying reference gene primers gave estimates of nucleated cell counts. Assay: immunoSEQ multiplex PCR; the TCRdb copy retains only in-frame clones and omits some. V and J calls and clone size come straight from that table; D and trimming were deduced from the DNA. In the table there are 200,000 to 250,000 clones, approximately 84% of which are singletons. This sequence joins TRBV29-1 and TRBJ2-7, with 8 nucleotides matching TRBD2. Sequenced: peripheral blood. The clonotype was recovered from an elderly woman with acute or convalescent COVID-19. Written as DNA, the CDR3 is TGCAACCCCCCGAGACTAGCGAACTCCTACGAGCAGTACTTC. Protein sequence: CNPPRLANSYEQYF.